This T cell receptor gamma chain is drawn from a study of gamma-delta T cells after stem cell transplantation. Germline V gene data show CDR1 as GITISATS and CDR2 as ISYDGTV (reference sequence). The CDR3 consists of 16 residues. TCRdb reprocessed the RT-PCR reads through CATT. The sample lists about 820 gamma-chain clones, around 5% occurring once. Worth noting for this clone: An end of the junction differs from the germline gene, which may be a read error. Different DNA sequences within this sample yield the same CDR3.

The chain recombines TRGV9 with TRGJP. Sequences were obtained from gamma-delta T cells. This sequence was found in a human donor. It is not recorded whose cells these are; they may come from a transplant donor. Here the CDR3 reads CALWEVVELGKKIKVF. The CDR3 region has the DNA TGTGCCTTGTGGGAGGTAGTAGAGTTGGGAAAAAAAATCAAGGTATTT.